Each of the 17 T cell receptor beta chains below was sequenced from the same sample in a study of T cell responses to AZD1222 COVID-19 vaccine. Libraries were prepared by immunoSEQ multiplex PCR; TCRdb keeps only in-frame clonotypes and omits some of them. The sample lists about 140,000 clones, more than 85% occurring once. Sample: peripheral blood, taken on day 0 of AZD1222 vaccination. The receptors come from an adult in good health.

V and J are TRBV5-6 and TRBJ2-7, with 7 bases matching TRBD2. This CDR3 has 15 residues. Germline lookup yields CDR1 SGHDT and CDR2 YYEEEE. The V and J ends lost 0 bases and 4 bases, in that order; junction bases with no gene match: 7. The CDR3 here is CASSLDSGGRYEQYF. The CDR3 DNA sequence: TGTGCCAGCAGCTTGGATTCCGGCGGGAGATACGAGCAGTACTTC.

The table lists this clone with a few counts. The chain carries TRBV5-5 and TRBJ1-5; D unclear. The CDR3 consists of 15 residues. The V and J ends lost 0 bases and 0 bases respectively, with 7 bases between them. Looked up from germline, CDR1 is SGHKS and CDR2 is YYEKEE (reference sequence). CDR3 region: CASSLAGFSNQPQHF. The DNA of the CDR3 is TGTGCCAGCAGCTTGGCGGGGTTTAGCAATCAGCCCCAGCATTTT.

The chain couples TRBV25-1 to TRBJ2-7; TRBD1 aligns across 8 bases. The CDR3 has 14 amino acids. V shed 5 bases and J 4 bases; nucleotides not matched to a gene: 7. Germline CDR1 and CDR2: MGHDK and SYGVNS. The CDR3 DNA sequence: TGTGCCAGCAGTAAACAGGGGGTATCTTACGAGCAGTACTTC. Its translation is CASSKQGVSYEQYF.

The chain is built from TRBV6-5 and TRBJ1-2; 11 bases fit TRBD1. CDR1 is MNHEY, CDR2 SVGAGI, per germline. There are 14 residues in the CDR3. The J segment lost 7 bases and the V segment lost 6 bases, leaving 7 bases of the junction unmatched. The CDR3 bases are TGTGCCAGCAGGCTTGGACAGGGGGCGAGTGGCTACACCTTC. Protein product: CASRLGQGASGYTF.

This chain uses TRBV6-4 with TRBJ1-4, with 9 bases matching TRBD1. Trimming removed 3 bases from V and 7 bases from J; junction bases left unmatched: 3. The germline V gene encodes CDR1 MRHNA and CDR2 SNTAGT. The CDR3 totals 14 residues. The CDR3 DNA sequence: TGTGCCAGCAGTGAGACAGGGGGGTCTGAAAAACTGTTTTTT. Its protein product is CASSETGGSEKLFF.

On this clone: The same CDR3 also results from other DNA sequences found in this sample. The rearrangement joins TRBV12-3 or TRBV12-4 to TRBJ1-4; no reliable D call. The V end lost 3 bases, the J end lost 8 bases, and 4 bases lay between the germline ends. The length of the CDR3 is 11 residues. The CDR3 DNA follows: TGTGCCAGCAGTTTTGGAGAAAAACTGTTTTTT. Its translation is CASSFGEKLFF.

The chain has TRBV28 and TRBJ2-5, with 12 bases aligning to TRBD2. The ends lost 7 bases at V and 4 bases at J; junction bases unmatched: 4. The germline V gene has CDR1 MDHEN and CDR2 SYDVKM. This CDR3 region has 14 residues. The CDR3: CASNLAGGAETQYF. The CDR3 DNA sequence: TGTGCCAGCAATCTAGCGGGAGGGGCAGAGACCCAGTACTTC.

The chain carries TRBV9 and TRBJ2-3, with 10 bases lining up with TRBD2. This CDR3 spans 19 amino acids. J lost 0 bases, V lost 0 bases, and 10 bases had no gene match. Germline V CDR1 and CDR2: SGDLS, YYNGEE. DNA for the CDR3: TGTGCCAGCAGCGTAGACGGACTAGCGGCCGGGATTAGCACAGATACGCAGTATTTT. It specifies CASSVDGLAAGISTDTQYF.

The V and J genes are TRBV11-1 and TRBJ2-7, with no clear D. Trimming shortened V by 5 bases and J by 2 bases, and 13 bases separated the two germline ends. The CDR3 runs 14 residues. Germline CDR1 and CDR2: SGHAT and FQDESV (reference sequence). CDR3 sequence: CASSPWSGAYEQYF. The CDR3 DNA sequence: TGTGCCAGCAGCCCATGGTCAGGAGCCTACGAGCAGTACTTC. Full variable domain (missing parts from reference TRBV11-1 and TRBJ2-7): EAEVAQSPRYKITEKSQAVAFWCDPISGHATLYWYRQILGQGPELLVQFQDESVVDDSQLPKDRFSAERLKGVDSTLKIQPAELGDSAMYLCASSPWSGAYEQYFGPGTRLTVT.

J is TRBJ2-2 and V is TRBV5-1; 8 bases fit TRBD1. J lost 3 bases, V lost 7 bases, and 11 bases had no gene match. Germline V lookup: CDR1 SGHRS, CDR2 YFSETQ. This CDR3 contains 16 residues. DNA for the CDR3: TGCGCCAGCCTCTCAGCAGGGGGCGATCACACCGGGGAGCTGTTTTTT. Translated, it gives CASLSAGGDHTGELFF. Full variable domain (outside the CDR3, taken from reference TRBV5-1 and TRBJ2-2): KAGVTQTPRYLIKTRGQQVTLSCSPISGHRSVSWYQQTPGQGLQFLFEYFSETQRNKGNFPGRFSGRQFSNSRSEMNVSTLELGDSALYLCASLSAGGDHTGELFFGEGSRLTVL.

The V and J genes are TRBV7-2 and TRBJ1-2; D might be TRBD1 (5 bases). Germline-derived CDR1 and CDR2 are SGHTA and FQGNSA. The CDR3 spans 16 residues. V lost 4 bases and J 7 bases, leaving 22 bases between the germline ends. CDR3 protein: CASSSPTGTFPIGYTF. CDR3 nucleotide sequence: TGTGCCAGCAGCTCCCCCACCGGGACTTTCCCGATTGGCTACACCTTC. Using reference TRBV7-2 and TRBJ1-2 for the parts outside the CDR3, the full variable domain is GAGVSQSPSNKVTEKGKDVELRCDPISGHTALYWYRQSLGQGLEFLIYFQGNSAPDKSGLPSDRFSAERTGGSVSTLTIQRTQQEDSAVYLCASSSPTGTFPIGYTFGSGTRLTVV.

The gene calls are TRBV3-1 (or the pseudogene TRBV3-2) and TRBJ1-3; 7 bases map to TRBD1. The CDR3 length is 14 residues. In germline, CDR1 is LGHDT, CDR2 YNNKEL (reference sequence). V dropped 3 bases and J dropped 4; count of bases not matched to a gene: 3. CDR3: CASSQQGEGNTIYF. Written as DNA, the CDR3 is TGTGCCAGCAGCCAGCAGGGGGAGGGAAACACCATATATTTT.

This chain uses TRBV3-1 (or the pseudogene TRBV3-2) with TRBJ1-4; D call uncertain. The CDR3 spans 16 residues. V dropped 3 bases and J dropped 2 bases, with 13 bases sitting between them. The germline V gene encodes CDR1 LGHDT and CDR2 YNNKEL (reference sequence). This CDR3 reads CASSQNIGQTNEKLFF. The CDR3 DNA sequence: TGTGCCAGCAGCCAGAATATCGGTCAGACTAATGAAAAACTGTTTTTT.

The V and J genes are TRBV30 and TRBJ2-6, with 11 bases that match TRBD2. This CDR3 has 16 residues. Germline assignment: CDR1 GTSNPN and CDR2 SVGIG (reference sequence). V shed 1 base and J 2 bases; nucleotides not matched to a gene: 1. This chain's CDR3 is CAWSASGGTGANVLTF. Written as DNA, the CDR3 is TGTGCCTGGAGTGCTAGCGGGGGGACTGGGGCCAACGTCCTGACTTTC.

As for this clone: An end of the junction differs from the germline gene, which may be a read error. The chain uses TRBV2 and TRBJ1-1; D gene uncertain. The CDR3 contains 13 residues. The germline V gene has CDR1 SNHLY and CDR2 FYNNEI. The chain's CDR3 is CASSESIGEDRGF. As DNA, the CDR3 is TGTGCCAGCAGTGAATCTATCGGGGAGGATCGCGGCTTT.

This rearrangement joins TRBV5-1 to TRBJ1-2, with TRBD1 matching 9 bases. Per germline, CDR1 SGHRS and CDR2 YFSETQ. V gave up 4 bases and J gave up 8 bases; unmatched junction bases: 18. The CDR3 totals 17 residues. The CDR3 sequence: CASSQQPPGQGNYGYTF. The CDR3 DNA is TGCGCCAGCAGCCAGCAACCACCGGGACAGGGAAATTACGGCTACACCTTC.

The chain links TRBV28 to TRBJ1-4, with D unclear. CDR3 size: 12 residues. CDR1 and CDR2 from the germline V gene are MDHEN and SYDVKM. V was shortened by 6 bases and J by 5 bases, with 7 bases between the two germline ends. The chain's CDR3 is CASSLDNEKLFF. CDR3 in DNA: TGTGCCAGCAGCTTGGACAATGAAAAACTGTTTTTT.